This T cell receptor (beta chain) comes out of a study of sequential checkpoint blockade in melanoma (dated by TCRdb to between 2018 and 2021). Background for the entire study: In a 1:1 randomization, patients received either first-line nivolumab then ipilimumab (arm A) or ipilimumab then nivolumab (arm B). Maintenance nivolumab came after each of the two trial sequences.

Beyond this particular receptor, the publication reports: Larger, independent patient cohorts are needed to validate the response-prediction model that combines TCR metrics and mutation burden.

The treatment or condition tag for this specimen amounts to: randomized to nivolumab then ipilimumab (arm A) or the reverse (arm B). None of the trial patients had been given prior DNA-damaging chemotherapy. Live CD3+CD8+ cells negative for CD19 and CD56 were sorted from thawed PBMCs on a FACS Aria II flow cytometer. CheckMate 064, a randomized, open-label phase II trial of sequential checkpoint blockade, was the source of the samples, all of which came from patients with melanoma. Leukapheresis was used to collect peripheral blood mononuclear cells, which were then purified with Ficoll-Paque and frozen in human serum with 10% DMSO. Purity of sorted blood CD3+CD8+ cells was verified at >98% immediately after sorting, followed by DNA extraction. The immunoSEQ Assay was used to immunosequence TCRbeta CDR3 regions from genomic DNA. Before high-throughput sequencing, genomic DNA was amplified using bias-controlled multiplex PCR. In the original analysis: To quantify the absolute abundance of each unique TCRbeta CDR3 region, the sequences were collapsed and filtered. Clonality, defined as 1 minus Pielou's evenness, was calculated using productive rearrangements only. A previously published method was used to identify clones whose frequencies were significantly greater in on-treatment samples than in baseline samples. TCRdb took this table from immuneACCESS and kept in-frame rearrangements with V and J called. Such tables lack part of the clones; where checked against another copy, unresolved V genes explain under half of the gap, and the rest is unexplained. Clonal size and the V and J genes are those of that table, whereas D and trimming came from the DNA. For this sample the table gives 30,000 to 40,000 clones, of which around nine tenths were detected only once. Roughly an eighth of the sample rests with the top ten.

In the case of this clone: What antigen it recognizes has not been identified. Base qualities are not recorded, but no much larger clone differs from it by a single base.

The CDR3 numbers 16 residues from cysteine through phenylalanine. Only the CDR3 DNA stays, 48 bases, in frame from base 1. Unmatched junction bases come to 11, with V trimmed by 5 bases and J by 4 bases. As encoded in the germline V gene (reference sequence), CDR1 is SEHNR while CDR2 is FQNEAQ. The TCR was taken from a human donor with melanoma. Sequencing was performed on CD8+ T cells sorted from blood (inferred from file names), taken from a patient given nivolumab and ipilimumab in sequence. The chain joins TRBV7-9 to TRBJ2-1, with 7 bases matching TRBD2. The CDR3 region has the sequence CASSHEAGRPYNEQFF. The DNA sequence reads TGTGCCAGCAGCCACGAAGCCGGGAGGCCATACAATGAGCAGTTCTTC.